The rows below give T cell receptor beta chains drawn from one sample of a study of early T cells in non-severe SARS-CoV-2 infection. TCRdb ran MiXCR on the 5' RACE reads and lists one entry per CDR3 protein. The sample consists of approximately 66,000 distinct CDR3 sequences, 13% of them appearing once. What was sequenced was whole blood. The receptors come from an adult who was a healthcare worker with PCR-confirmed SARS-CoV-2 infection or an uninfected control (not recorded which). Both conserved end residues are part of each CDR3. Fields, in order: clone size, V gene, D gene, J gene, CDR3 DNA, CDR3 protein. D genes are given only for firm matches. Part of the rows lack a size; the others show once, few, many or a class for expanded clones.

abundance: many; v_gene: TRBV11-3; d_gene: -; j_gene: TRBJ2-1; CDR3nt: TGTGCCAGCAGCCCCCCAGGGGAGGATGAGCAGTTCTTC; CDR3aa: CASSPPGEDEQFF
abundance: many; v_gene: TRBV3-1; d_gene: -; j_gene: TRBJ1-6; CDR3nt: TGTGCCAGCAGCCATGGTTTGACCTCCTATAATTCACCCCTCCACTTT; CDR3aa: CASSHGLTSYNSPLHF
abundance: many; v_gene: TRBV7-3; d_gene: -; j_gene: TRBJ2-2; CDR3nt: TGTGCCAGCAGCCCCCCCGGGACGATGACGGGCGGGGAGCTGTTTTTT; CDR3aa: CASSPPGTMTGGELFF
abundance: many; v_gene: TRBV10-1; d_gene: -; j_gene: TRBJ1-6; CDR3nt: TGCGCCAGCAGCCGGGACGGTAATAATTCACCCCTCCACTTT; CDR3aa: CASSRDGNNSPLHF
abundance: few; v_gene: TRBV20-1; d_gene: TRBD2; j_gene: TRBJ2-2; CDR3nt: TGCAGTGCTAAGTCGGGACTATACACCGGGGAGCTGTTTTTT; CDR3aa: CSAKSGLYTGELFF
abundance: many; v_gene: TRBV4-1; d_gene: -; j_gene: TRBJ2-3; CDR3nt: TGCGCCAGCAGACAGGTATTGGACAGCTCTAGCACAGATACGCAGTATTTT; CDR3aa: CASRQVLDSSSTDTQYF
abundance: many; v_gene: TRBV14; d_gene: -; j_gene: TRBJ1-3; CDR3nt: TGTGCCAGCAGCCAATTGGTGGGCACCTACTCTGGAAACACCATATATTTT; CDR3aa: CASSQLVGTYSGNTIYF
abundance: few; v_gene: TRBV29-1; d_gene: TRBD1; j_gene: TRBJ2-7; CDR3nt: TGCAGCGTTGATCCCGGGACAGACGAGCAGTACTTC; CDR3aa: CSVDPGTDEQYF
abundance: few; v_gene: TRBV4-3; d_gene: -; j_gene: TRBJ2-5; CDR3nt: TGCGCCAGCAGCCAAGATATTAGCGGGACCCAGTACTTC; CDR3aa: CASSQDISGTQYF
abundance: -; v_gene: TRBV11-2; d_gene: -; j_gene: TRBJ2-1; CDR3nt: TGTGCCAGCAGCGTCGGTCGGCGGAACTCCTACAATGAGCAGTTCTTC; CDR3aa: CASSVGRRNSYNEQFF
abundance: many; v_gene: TRBV15; d_gene: -; j_gene: TRBJ1-5; CDR3nt: TGTGCCACCAGCAGAGATCTAGGAAGCAATCAGCCCCAGCATTTT; CDR3aa: CATSRDLGSNQPQHF
abundance: -; v_gene: TRBV18; d_gene: TRBD1; j_gene: TRBJ2-7; CDR3nt: TGTGCCAGCTCAAGAGGGACAGCCGACTACGAGCAGTACTTC; CDR3aa: CASSRGTADYEQYF
abundance: -; v_gene: TRBV20-1; d_gene: -; j_gene: TRBJ2-5; CDR3nt: TGCAGTGCTGCCCCGCAAAAAGAGACCCAGTACTTC; CDR3aa: CSAAPQKETQYF
abundance: once; v_gene: TRBV9; d_gene: TRBD1; j_gene: TRBJ2-5; CDR3nt: TGTGCCAGCAGCAGGGGGACAGGGGCCCTGGGGGAGACCCAGTACTTC; CDR3aa: CASSRGTGALGETQYF
abundance: -; v_gene: TRBV12-3/TRBV12-4; d_gene: -; j_gene: TRBJ2-2; CDR3nt: TGTGCCAGCAGTGGTCAAGTCGGCACCGGGGAGCTGTTTTTT; CDR3aa: CASSGQVGTGELFF
abundance: few; v_gene: TRBV5-5; d_gene: -; j_gene: TRBJ2-7; CDR3nt: TGTGCCAGCAGCCGCGCAATCTACGAGCAGTACTTC; CDR3aa: CASSRAIYEQYF
abundance: many; v_gene: TRBV6-6; d_gene: -; j_gene: TRBJ2-3; CDR3nt: TGTGCCAGCAGTCCCTTCCTCCTAGCGGATACGCAGTATTTT; CDR3aa: CASSPFLLADTQYF
abundance: many; v_gene: TRBV7-9; d_gene: -; j_gene: TRBJ1-5; CDR3nt: TGTGCCAGCAGCTACGACAGTGCCGGGAATCAGCCCCAGCATTTT; CDR3aa: CASSYDSAGNQPQHF
abundance: -; v_gene: TRBV5-6; d_gene: TRBD1; j_gene: TRBJ1-3; CDR3nt: TGTGCCAGCAGCTTGCTGGGACAGAGTGGAAACACCATATATTTT; CDR3aa: CASSLLGQSGNTIYF
abundance: -; v_gene: TRBV29-1; d_gene: -; j_gene: TRBJ1-1; CDR3nt: TGCAGCGTTGCTGGGTTGAACACTGAAGCTTTCTTT; CDR3aa: CSVAGLNTEAFF
abundance: many; v_gene: TRBV2; d_gene: -; j_gene: TRBJ1-5; CDR3nt: TGTGCCAGCTCGGACCATGGGGGCAATCAGCCCCAGCATTTT; CDR3aa: CASSDHGGNQPQHF
abundance: few; v_gene: TRBV7-6; d_gene: TRBD1; j_gene: TRBJ2-2; CDR3nt: TGTGCCAGCAGCTTTGGGACAGCGAACACCGGGGAGCTGTTTTTT; CDR3aa: CASSFGTANTGELFF
abundance: many; v_gene: TRBV2; d_gene: -; j_gene: TRBJ2-7; CDR3nt: TGTGCCAGCAGTCCCCCGGGACGGGCCTACGAGCAGTACTTC; CDR3aa: CASSPPGRAYEQYF
abundance: few; v_gene: TRBV29-1; d_gene: TRBD1; j_gene: TRBJ2-3; CDR3nt: TGCAGCGTTAACGGCGGGGACAGGGGGATGGATACGCAGTATTTT; CDR3aa: CSVNGGDRGMDTQYF
abundance: -; v_gene: TRBV29-1; d_gene: -; j_gene: TRBJ2-2; CDR3nt: TGCAGCGCAAGGTCGATGGGCGGGGAGCTGTTTTTT; CDR3aa: CSARSMGGELFF
abundance: -; v_gene: TRBV4-2; d_gene: -; j_gene: TRBJ1-4; CDR3nt: TGTGCCAGCAGCCAAGACTGGGCTCACGGACAGAATAATGAAAAACTGTTTTTT; CDR3aa: CASSQDWAHGQNNEKLFF
abundance: -; v_gene: TRBV9; d_gene: -; j_gene: TRBJ2-7; CDR3nt: TGTGCCAGCAGCGTAGGGCAGGCCACCTACGAGCAGTACTTC; CDR3aa: CASSVGQATYEQYF
abundance: few; v_gene: TRBV19; d_gene: TRBD1; j_gene: TRBJ2-3; CDR3nt: TGTGCCAGTAGTAAGGTCGGGACAGGGGTGGATACGCAGTATTTT; CDR3aa: CASSKVGTGVDTQYF
abundance: -; v_gene: TRBV7-9; d_gene: TRBD2; j_gene: TRBJ2-1; CDR3nt: TGTGCCAGCAGCTTAGCGCTAAGCGGGAACTCCTACAATGAGCAGTTCTTC; CDR3aa: CASSLALSGNSYNEQFF
abundance: few; v_gene: TRBV7-9; d_gene: -; j_gene: TRBJ2-5; CDR3nt: TGTGCCAGCGCAAACGCAGAGACCCAGTACTTC; CDR3aa: CASANAETQYF
abundance: many; v_gene: TRBV12-3/TRBV12-4; d_gene: -; j_gene: TRBJ2-1; CDR3nt: TGTGCCAGTGCTACCTCTGGGTACAATGAGCAGTTCTTC; CDR3aa: CASATSGYNEQFF
abundance: many; v_gene: TRBV20-1; d_gene: -; j_gene: TRBJ2-1; CDR3nt: TGCAGTGCTAGGTACAGGGTGGATAATGAGCAGTTCTTC; CDR3aa: CSARYRVDNEQFF
abundance: many; v_gene: TRBV10-2; d_gene: -; j_gene: TRBJ2-2; CDR3nt: TGCGCCAGCAGAACCGGGACGTCGAACACCGGGGAGCTGTTTTTT; CDR3aa: CASRTGTSNTGELFF
abundance: -; v_gene: TRBV7-8; d_gene: -; j_gene: TRBJ2-1; CDR3nt: TGTGCCAGCATCCAACGGAACCCGGGTGAGCAGTTCTTC; CDR3aa: CASIQRNPGEQFF
abundance: -; v_gene: TRBV11-2; d_gene: TRBD2; j_gene: TRBJ2-5; CDR3nt: TGTGCCAGCAGCCCGGGACTAGTAACGGAGACCCAGTACTTC; CDR3aa: CASSPGLVTETQYF
abundance: -; v_gene: TRBV20-1; d_gene: -; j_gene: TRBJ1-6; CDR3nt: TGCAGTGCTAGGGCCCAGGGATGGGCAGAAACACCCCTCCACTTT; CDR3aa: CSARAQGWAETPLHF
abundance: few; v_gene: TRBV24-1; d_gene: -; j_gene: TRBJ1-3; CDR3nt: TGTGCCACCAGTGATACCGGGACAACTGGAAACACCATATATTTT; CDR3aa: CATSDTGTTGNTIYF
abundance: many; v_gene: TRBV14; d_gene: -; j_gene: TRBJ2-2; CDR3nt: TGTGCCAGCAGCCCCTCCGTCCTCGCGAACACCGGGGAGCTGTTTTTT; CDR3aa: CASSPSVLANTGELFF
abundance: -; v_gene: TRBV28; d_gene: -; j_gene: TRBJ1-5; CDR3nt: TGTGCCAGCAGTTTTGTGAGGGACGATCAGCCCCAGCATTTT; CDR3aa: CASSFVRDDQPQHF
abundance: many; v_gene: TRBV5-5; d_gene: -; j_gene: TRBJ2-3; CDR3nt: TGTGCCAGCACCCTGTCGGTCCCTAGCACAGATACGCAGTATTTT; CDR3aa: CASTLSVPSTDTQYF
abundance: -; v_gene: TRBV29-1; d_gene: TRBD2; j_gene: TRBJ2-3; CDR3nt: TGCAGCGTTGAACGGGGGGTAGGCACAGATACGCAGTATTTT; CDR3aa: CSVERGVGTDTQYF
abundance: -; v_gene: TRBV6-2/TRBV6-3; d_gene: -; j_gene: TRBJ2-2; CDR3nt: TGTGCCAGCAGCTCCTTTGGGCAGACCACCGGGGAGCTGTTTTTT; CDR3aa: CASSSFGQTTGELFF
abundance: many; v_gene: TRBV29-1; d_gene: -; j_gene: TRBJ2-7; CDR3nt: TGCAGCGTCGTAAGGCAGGGTGAGGTGCAGTACTTC; CDR3aa: CSVVRQGEVQYF
abundance: few; v_gene: TRBV10-3; d_gene: -; j_gene: TRBJ2-7; CDR3nt: TGTGCCATCAGTAAACAGGGCTACGAGCAGTACTTC; CDR3aa: CAISKQGYEQYF
abundance: many; v_gene: TRBV13; d_gene: TRBD2; j_gene: TRBJ2-7; CDR3nt: TGTGCCAGCATGACTAGCGGGGTCCCCCCGTACGAGCAGTACTTC; CDR3aa: CASMTSGVPPYEQYF
abundance: many; v_gene: TRBV11-2; d_gene: -; j_gene: TRBJ1-1; CDR3nt: TGTGCCAGCAGCTTATCCCCTTGGGGGGCAGGGGAAGCTTTCTTT; CDR3aa: CASSLSPWGAGEAFF
abundance: -; v_gene: TRBV29-1; d_gene: -; j_gene: TRBJ2-7; CDR3nt: TGCAGCGTCCAGAGAGGGGGGCCTGACTACGAGCAGTACTTC; CDR3aa: CSVQRGGPDYEQYF
abundance: -; v_gene: TRBV20-1; d_gene: TRBD2; j_gene: TRBJ2-7; CDR3nt: TGCAGTGCTAGGCCGGGAGGGTACGAGCAGTACTTC; CDR3aa: CSARPGGYEQYF
abundance: many; v_gene: TRBV24-1; d_gene: TRBD2; j_gene: TRBJ2-1; CDR3nt: TGTGCCACCAGTGATTCTGGACTAGCGGGAGCTCTTGAGCAGTTCTTC; CDR3aa: CATSDSGLAGALEQFF
abundance: many; v_gene: TRBV7-6; d_gene: -; j_gene: TRBJ2-3; CDR3nt: TGTGCCAGCAGCTTAGGTGGGGTCAGCACAGATACGCAGTATTTT; CDR3aa: CASSLGGVSTDTQYF
abundance: many; v_gene: TRBV7-9; d_gene: -; j_gene: TRBJ1-5; CDR3nt: TGTGCCAGCAGCAATAGGATCCAGCCCCAGCATTTT; CDR3aa: CASSNRIQPQHF
abundance: few; v_gene: TRBV11-2; d_gene: -; j_gene: TRBJ2-3; CDR3nt: TGTGCCAGCAGCAAGACCGCAGATACGCAGTATTTT; CDR3aa: CASSKTADTQYF